The 23 T cell receptor beta chains below all came from one sample that was sequenced in a study of response to subunit inactivated influenza vaccine. One entry per CDR3 protein results from TCRdb running MiXCR on the RT-PCR reads. The repertoire includes 500,000 to 600,000 distinct CDR3 sequences, approximately 10% of them detected once, and 10% sits in the top ten. This specimen consisted of PBMCs from blood, obtained on the day of vaccination. The receptor set was obtained from a man aged 50-59 years who received an inactivated influenza vaccine.

This chain joins TRBV6-2 or TRBV6-3 and TRBJ2-2; tentative D call: TRBD1 (6 bases). CDR1 and CDR2 from the germline V gene are MNHEY and SVGEGT. CDR3 length equals 13 residues. Trimming removed 10 bases at V and 3 bases at J, with 12 bases between. The CDR3 DNA reads as TGTGCCAACCGACCAGGGGACACCGGGGAGCTGTTTTTT. It is translated as CANRPGDTGELFF.

This clonotype was seen at least ten times. The V call is TRBV7-2, the J call TRBJ2-1; TRBD2 matches at 13 bases. In germline, CDR1 is SGHTA, CDR2 FQGNSA. Trimming took 4 bases from V and 6 from J; bases not matched to a gene: 3. This CDR3 is 15 amino acids long. The CDR3 nucleotides are TGTGCCAGCAGCTGGACTAGCGGGAGTGTCAATGAGCAGTTCTTC. Translating gives CASSWTSGSVNEQFF.

The genes are TRBV20-1 and TRBJ2-1; 14 bases align to TRBD2. V was clipped by 6 bases and J by 7 bases; unmatched bases: 2. Germline CDR1 is DFQATT and CDR2 is SNEGSKA (reference sequence). This CDR3 region has 13 residues. The CDR3 nucleotides read TGCAGTGCGACTAGCGGGAGGGGTAATGAGCAGTTCTTC. Residues: CSATSGRGNEQFF.

The chain combines TRBV28 with TRBJ2-7; 11 nucleotides agree with TRBD1. The trim removed 5 bases at V and 9 bases at J, leaving 9 bases unmatched. This CDR3 contains 14 residues. CDR1 and CDR2 (germline): MDHEN, SYDVKM. CDR3 in amino acids: CASSPSGTGGAQYF. CDR3 coding DNA: TGTGCCAGCAGTCCCTCCGGGACAGGGGGAGCGCAGTACTTC.

This clonotype has more than one count but fewer than ten. The V call is TRBV3-1, the J call TRBJ1-2, with D hard to call. The V end was cut by 6 bases, the J end by 6 bases, with 14 bases between. From germline, CDR1 is LGHDT and CDR2 YNNKEL (reference sequence). There are 13 residues in the CDR3. DNA of the CDR3: TGTGCCAGCAGGTCGGGTCCCGGGGATGGCTACACCTTC. It is translated as CASRSGPGDGYTF.

The chain carries TRBV27 and TRBJ2-2; D is perhaps TRBD1 (6 bases). This CDR3 comprises 20 residues. Trimming pared 0 bases from V and 5 bases from J, leaving 25 bases between. CDR1 is MNHEY, CDR2 SMNVEV, per germline (reference sequence). The CDR3 spells CASSLSAPFDRPLRTGELFF. CDR3 bases: TGTGCCAGCAGTTTATCGGCCCCCTTTGACAGGCCACTGAGGACCGGGGAGCTGTTTTTT.

The chain links TRBV5-1 to TRBJ2-2; D might be TRBD1 (6 bases). Trimming took 0 bases from V and 4 from J, leaving 13 bases between them. Germline V CDR1 and CDR2: SGHRS, YFSETQ. The CDR3 runs to 16 residues. The CDR3 loop reads CASSLVGTPATGELFF. CDR3 bases: TGCGCCAGCAGCTTGGTCGGGACACCCGCCACCGGGGAGCTGTTTTTT.

This clonotype was seen only a few times. The chain links TRBV6-5 to TRBJ1-4; D is ambiguous. Germline-derived CDR1 and CDR2 are MNHEY and SVGAGI. This CDR3 region has 12 residues. V lost 0 bases, J lost 7 bases, and 3 bases lay in between. The CDR3 loop reads CASSYSGEKLFF. For the CDR3, the DNA is TGTGCCAGCAGTTACTCCGGTGAAAAACTGTTTTTT.

This clonotype was picked up many times. This chain uses TRBV2 with TRBJ2-2, with 9 bases fitting TRBD2. The CDR3 sequence is 14 residues long. J lost 6 bases, V lost 10 bases, and 9 bases had no gene match. Germline V gene sequence: CDR1 SNHLY, CDR2 FYNNEI. The CDR3 DNA is TGTGCCACGAGAGGACTAGCGTCAGCCGGGGAGCTGTTTTTT. The encoded protein is CATRGLASAGELFF.

Only a few counts were recorded for this clonotype. The chain combines TRBV3-1 with TRBJ2-4; possible D gene TRBD1, 5 bases. Between the trimmed V and J ends, which lost 8 bases and 0 bases, there was a span of 11 bases. The CDR3 spans 14 residues. Germline CDR1 and CDR2: LGHDT and YNNKEL (reference sequence). The CDR3 loop reads CASGQGTAKNIQYF. The CDR3 DNA reads as TGTGCCAGCGGGCAGGGTACAGCCAAAAACATTCAGTACTTC.

This clonotype appeared many times. This chain connects TRBV24-1 to TRBJ2-1, with D perhaps assigned TRBD1 or TRBD2 (6 bases each). The V end was cut by 1 base, the J end by 4 bases, with 13 bases between. Germline V CDR1 and CDR2: KGHDR, SFDVKD. The CDR3 extends over 16 amino acids. The CDR3 spells CATSDFPGGGYNEQFF. As DNA, the CDR3 is TGTGCCACCAGTGATTTTCCCGGGGGCGGTTACAATGAGCAGTTCTTC.

V is TRBV7-2 and J is TRBJ2-1; tentatively, D is TRBD2 (6 bases). V was shortened by 5 bases and J by 8 bases, with 16 bases between the two germline ends. From germline, CDR1 is SGHTA and CDR2 FQGNSA. CDR3 length equals 14 residues. The CDR3 DNA reads TGTGCCAGCAGCCGGCGCCAGGGACTTGATGAGCAGTTCTTC. Translating it yields CASSRRQGLDEQFF.

This clonotype was seen a few times. This sequence joins TRBV6-4 and TRBJ1-6; D is ambiguous. CDR3 length equals 14 residues. CDR1 and CDR2 from the germline V gene are MRHNA and SNTAGT. V lost 4 bases and J lost 5, with 9 bases in between. Here the CDR3 DNA reads TGTGCCAGCAGTGTCGAGATAAATAATTCACCCCTCCACTTT. Translation gives CASSVEINNSPLHF.

The sample holds a few counts of this clonotype. The J gene is TRBJ2-7, the V gene TRBV11-2; 9 nucleotides match TRBD1. The CDR3 loop spans 13 amino acids. V lost 2 bases to trimming and J lost 9 bases; unmatched junction nucleotides: 5. The germline gives CDR1 SGHAT, CDR2 FQNNGV. The CDR3 DNA sequence: TGTGCCAGCAGCTTATCTAGACAGGGGGGGCAGTACTTC. It translates to CASSLSRQGGQYF.

This clonotype has just a few counts. V and J are TRBV5-1 and TRBJ2-5; D gene unclear. Deletions cut 1 base from V and 1 base from J, with 8 bases between. The CDR3 is 14 residues long. Germline CDR1 is SGHRS and CDR2 is YFSETQ. The CDR3 bases are TGCGCCAGCAGCTTGTCGGGCAGCCAAGAGACCCAGTACTTC. This gives the protein CASSLSGSQETQYF.

V usage is TRBV7-9 and J usage is TRBJ2-1; the D call may be TRBD1 or TRBD2 (5 bases each). The CDR3 is 15 amino acids. From germline, CDR1 is SEHNR and CDR2 FQNEAQ (reference sequence). V was clipped by 5 bases and J by 8 bases, with 19 bases between them. The CDR3 loop reads CASSLTSKLGDEQFF. DNA for the CDR3: TGTGCCAGCAGCCTCACTAGTAAGTTAGGGGATGAGCAGTTCTTC. The full variable domain, rest sourced from reference TRBV7-9 and TRBJ2-1, is DTGVSQNPRHKITKRGQNVTFRCDPISEHNRLYWYRQTLGQGPEFLTYFQNEAQLEKSRLLSDRFSAERPKGSFSTLEIQRTEQGDSAMYLCASSLTSKLGDEQFFGPGTRLTVL.

Ten or more counts support this clonotype. The V call is TRBV7-3, the J call TRBJ1-1; D uncertain. The germline CDR1 and CDR2 sequences are SGHTA and FQGTGA. With 2 bases removed from V and 8 bases from J, the gap between germline ends came to 12 bases. The CDR3 loop spans 13 amino acids. CDR3 sequence: CASSLDMVSEAFF. The DNA of the CDR3 is TGTGCCAGCAGCTTAGATATGGTGTCGGAAGCTTTCTTT.

The V and J genes are TRBV5-1 and TRBJ2-7, with D possibly TRBD1 on 5 matching bases. The V gene's germline CDR1 is SGHRS and CDR2 YFSETQ. This CDR3 comprises 14 residues. V dropped 3 bases and J dropped 2 bases, with 12 bases sitting between them. The CDR3 loop reads CASSWTISTYEQYF. The CDR3 DNA sequence: TGCGCCAGCAGCTGGACAATTAGTACCTACGAGCAGTACTTC.

About this clonotype itself: A much larger clone lies one base from this, so it may be a read error. This chain joins TRBV5-1 and TRBJ1-4; a weak D match, TRBD1 (6 bases). The germline V gene has CDR1 SGHRS and CDR2 YFSETQ. The CDR3 consists of 16 residues. This CDR3 is CASSLDLDSVGEKLLF. In DNA, the CDR3 is TGCGCCAGCAGCTTGGATTTGGACAGTGTAGGGGAAAAACTGCTTTTT.

This clonotype occurred a few times. V and J are TRBV29-1 and TRBJ2-1; 7 positions agree with TRBD1. The CDR3 contains 14 residues. V shed 6 bases, J shed 6 bases, and the junction held 11 bases outside the gene matches. CDR1 is SQVTM and CDR2 is ANQGSEA in the germline V gene. The DNA for the CDR3 is TGCAGCGTCCCGACAGGGAATTTAGTCAATGAGCAGTTCTTC. Its translation: CSVPTGNLVNEQFF.

This chain uses TRBV27 with TRBJ1-2; the D gene is possibly TRBD1 (6 bases). Germline CDR1 and CDR2: MNHEY and SMNVEV (reference sequence). This CDR3 contains 15 residues. Trimming took off 5 bases at V and 8 bases at J, with 21 bases between the two ends. The DNA of the CDR3 is TGTGCCAGCAGTCAAGGGGGGGGCCTGATCCAGGGCTACACCTTC. Amino acid sequence: CASSQGGGLIQGYTF.

This clonotype was observed a few times. The gene calls are TRBV20-1 and TRBJ2-3; 13 nucleotides match TRBD2. V shed 3 bases, J shed 3 bases, and the junction held 18 bases outside the gene matches. Germline V CDR1 and CDR2: DFQATT, SNEGSKA (reference sequence). The CDR3 runs to 20 residues. The DNA of the CDR3 is TGCAGTGCTAGTTGGGGACTAGCGGGAAACCCTATCGGAATGACAGATACGCAGTATTTT. Residues: CSASWGLAGNPIGMTDTQYF.

The J gene is TRBJ1-1, the V gene TRBV5-1, with D tentatively TRBD1 (5 bases). There are 16 residues in the CDR3. Germline CDR1 SGHRS, CDR2 YFSETQ. V was clipped by 4 bases and J by 0 bases, with 16 bases between them. CDR3 amino acids: CASSPRDGTMNTEAFF. CDR3 nucleotides: TGCGCCAGCAGCCCCAGGGACGGAACCATGAACACTGAAGCTTTCTTT.